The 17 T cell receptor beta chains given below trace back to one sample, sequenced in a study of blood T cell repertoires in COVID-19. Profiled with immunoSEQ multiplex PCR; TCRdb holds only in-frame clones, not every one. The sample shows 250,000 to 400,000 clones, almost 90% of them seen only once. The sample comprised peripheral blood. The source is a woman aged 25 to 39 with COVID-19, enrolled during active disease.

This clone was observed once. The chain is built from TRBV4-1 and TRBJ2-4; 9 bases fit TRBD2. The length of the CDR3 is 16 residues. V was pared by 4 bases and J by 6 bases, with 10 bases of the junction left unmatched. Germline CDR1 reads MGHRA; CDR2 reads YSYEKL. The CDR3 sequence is CASSLGSGSRGNIQYF. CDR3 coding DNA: TGCGCCAGCAGCCTCGGTAGCGGGAGTAGGGGAAACATTCAGTACTTC.

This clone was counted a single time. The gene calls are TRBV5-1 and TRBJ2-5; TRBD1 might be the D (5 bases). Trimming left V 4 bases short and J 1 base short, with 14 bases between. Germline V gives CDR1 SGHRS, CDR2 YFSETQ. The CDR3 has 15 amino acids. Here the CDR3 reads CASSPVVDTQETQYF. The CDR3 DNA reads TGCGCCAGCAGCCCCGTAGTGGACACCCAAGAGACCCAGTACTTC.

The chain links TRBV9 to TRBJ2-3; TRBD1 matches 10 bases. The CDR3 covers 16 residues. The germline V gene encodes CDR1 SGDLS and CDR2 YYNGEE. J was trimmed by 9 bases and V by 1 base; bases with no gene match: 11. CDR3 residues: CASSVQGDRGRGTQYF. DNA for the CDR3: TGTGCCAGCAGCGTACAGGGGGACAGGGGTAGAGGAACGCAGTATTTT.

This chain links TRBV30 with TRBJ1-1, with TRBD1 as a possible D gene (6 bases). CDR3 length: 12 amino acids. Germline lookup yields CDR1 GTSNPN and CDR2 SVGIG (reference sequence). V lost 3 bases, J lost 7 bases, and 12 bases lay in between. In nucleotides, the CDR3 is TGTGCCTGGAGCTGGACAGATTATGAAGCTTTCTTT. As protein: CAWSWTDYEAFF.

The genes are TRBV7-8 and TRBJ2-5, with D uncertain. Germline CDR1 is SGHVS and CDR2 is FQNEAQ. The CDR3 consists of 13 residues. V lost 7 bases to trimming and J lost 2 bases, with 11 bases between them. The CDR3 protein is CASNRGLQETQYF. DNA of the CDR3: TGTGCCAGCAATAGAGGATTACAAGAGACCCAGTACTTC. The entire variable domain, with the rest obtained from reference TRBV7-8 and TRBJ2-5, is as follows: GAGVSQSPRYKVAKRGQDVALRCDPISGHVSLFWYQQALGQGPEFLTYFQNEAQLDKSGLPSDRFFAERPEGSVSTLKIQRTQQEDSAVYLCASNRGLQETQYFGPGTRLLVL.

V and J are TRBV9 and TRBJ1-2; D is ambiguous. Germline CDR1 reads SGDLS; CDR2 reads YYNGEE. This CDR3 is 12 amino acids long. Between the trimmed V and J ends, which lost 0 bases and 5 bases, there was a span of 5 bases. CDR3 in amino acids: CASSVARYGYTF. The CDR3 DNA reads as TGTGCCAGCAGCGTAGCTAGATATGGCTACACCTTC.

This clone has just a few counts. The CDR3 sequence is CASSTDSPNIQYF. The CDR3, as DNA: TGTGCCAGCAGCACGGACAGCCCAAACATTCAGTACTTC. The rearrangement joins TRBV5-4 to TRBJ2-4; a possible D gene is TRBD1 (6 bases). The germline V and J ends were trimmed by 4 bases and 6 bases, with 11 bases remaining between them. The CDR3 extends over 13 amino acids. Per the germline V gene, CDR1 is SGHNT and CDR2 is YYREEE (reference sequence).

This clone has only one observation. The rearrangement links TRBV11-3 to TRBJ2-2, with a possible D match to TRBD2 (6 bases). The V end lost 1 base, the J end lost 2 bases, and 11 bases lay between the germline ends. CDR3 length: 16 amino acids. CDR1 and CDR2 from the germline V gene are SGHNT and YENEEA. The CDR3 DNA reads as TGTGCCAGCAGCTTAGGACTAGACGCCAACACCGGGGAGCTGTTTTTT. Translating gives CASSLGLDANTGELFF. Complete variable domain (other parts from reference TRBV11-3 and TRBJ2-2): EAGVVQSPRYKIIEKKQPVAFWCNPISGHNTLYWYLQNLGQGPELLIRYENEEAVDDSQLPKDRFSAERLKGVDSTLKIQPAELGDSAVYLCASSLGLDANTGELFFGEGSRLTVL.

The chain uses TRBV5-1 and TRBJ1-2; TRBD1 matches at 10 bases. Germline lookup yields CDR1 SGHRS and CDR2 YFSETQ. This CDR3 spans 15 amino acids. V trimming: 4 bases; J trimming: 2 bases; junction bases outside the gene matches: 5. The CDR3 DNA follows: TGCGCCAGCAGCCCCGCGGGACAGGGGAACTATGGCTACACCTTC. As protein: CASSPAGQGNYGYTF.

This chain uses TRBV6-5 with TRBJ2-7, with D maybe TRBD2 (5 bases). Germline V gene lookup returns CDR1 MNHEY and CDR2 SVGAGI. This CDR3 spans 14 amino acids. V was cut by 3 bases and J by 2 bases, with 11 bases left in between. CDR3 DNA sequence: TGTGCCAGCAGTTATGAGCGGAGCCCCTACGAGCAGTACTTC. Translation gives CASSYERSPYEQYF.

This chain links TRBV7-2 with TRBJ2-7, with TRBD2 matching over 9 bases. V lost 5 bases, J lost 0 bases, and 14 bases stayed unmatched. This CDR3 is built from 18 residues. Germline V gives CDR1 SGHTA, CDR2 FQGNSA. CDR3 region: CASSPILAGKADSYEQYF. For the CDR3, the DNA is TGTGCCAGCAGCCCCATTCTAGCGGGGAAAGCTGACTCCTACGAGCAGTACTTC.

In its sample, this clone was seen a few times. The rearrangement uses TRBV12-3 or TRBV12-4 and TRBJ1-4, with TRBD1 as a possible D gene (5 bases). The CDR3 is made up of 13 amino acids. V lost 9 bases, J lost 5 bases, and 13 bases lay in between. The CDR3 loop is CASFGQINEKLFF. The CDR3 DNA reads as TGTGCCAGTTTCGGACAAATCAATGAAAAACTGTTTTTT.

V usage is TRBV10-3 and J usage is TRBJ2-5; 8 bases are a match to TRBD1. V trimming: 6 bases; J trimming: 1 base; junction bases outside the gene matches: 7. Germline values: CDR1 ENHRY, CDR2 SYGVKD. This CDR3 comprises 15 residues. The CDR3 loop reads CAIRKDRVGQETQYF. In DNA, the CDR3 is TGTGCCATCAGGAAGGACAGGGTGGGCCAAGAGACCCAGTACTTC.

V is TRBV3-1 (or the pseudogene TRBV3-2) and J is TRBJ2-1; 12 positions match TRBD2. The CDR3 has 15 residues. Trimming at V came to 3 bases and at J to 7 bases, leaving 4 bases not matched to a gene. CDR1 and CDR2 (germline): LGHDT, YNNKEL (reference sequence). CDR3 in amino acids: CASSQGLAGGNEQFF. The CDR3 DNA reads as TGTGCCAGCAGCCAGGGACTAGCGGGCGGGAATGAGCAGTTCTTC.

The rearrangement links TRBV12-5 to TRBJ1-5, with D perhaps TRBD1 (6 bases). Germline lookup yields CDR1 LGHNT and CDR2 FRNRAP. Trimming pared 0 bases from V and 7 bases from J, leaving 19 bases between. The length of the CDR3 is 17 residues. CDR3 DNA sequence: TGTGCTAGTGGTTTGGTAACTGCCAGGGGTTTCGGACAGCCCCAGCATTTT. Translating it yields CASGLVTARGFGQPQHF.

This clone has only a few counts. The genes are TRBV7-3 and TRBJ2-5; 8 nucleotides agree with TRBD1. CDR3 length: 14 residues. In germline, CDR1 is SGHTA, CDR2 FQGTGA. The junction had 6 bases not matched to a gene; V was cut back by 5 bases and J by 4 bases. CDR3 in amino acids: CASSPSGGTETQYF. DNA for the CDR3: TGTGCCAGCAGCCCATCAGGGGGCACAGAGACCCAGTACTTC.

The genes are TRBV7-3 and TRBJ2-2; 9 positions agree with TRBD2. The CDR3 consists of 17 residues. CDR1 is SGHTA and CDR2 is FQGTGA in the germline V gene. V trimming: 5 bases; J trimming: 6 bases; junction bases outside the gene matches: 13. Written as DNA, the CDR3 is TGTGCCAGCAGCCCAATCCGACTAGCGGACCGTTCCGGGGAGCTGTTTTTT. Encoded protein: CASSPIRLADRSGELFF.